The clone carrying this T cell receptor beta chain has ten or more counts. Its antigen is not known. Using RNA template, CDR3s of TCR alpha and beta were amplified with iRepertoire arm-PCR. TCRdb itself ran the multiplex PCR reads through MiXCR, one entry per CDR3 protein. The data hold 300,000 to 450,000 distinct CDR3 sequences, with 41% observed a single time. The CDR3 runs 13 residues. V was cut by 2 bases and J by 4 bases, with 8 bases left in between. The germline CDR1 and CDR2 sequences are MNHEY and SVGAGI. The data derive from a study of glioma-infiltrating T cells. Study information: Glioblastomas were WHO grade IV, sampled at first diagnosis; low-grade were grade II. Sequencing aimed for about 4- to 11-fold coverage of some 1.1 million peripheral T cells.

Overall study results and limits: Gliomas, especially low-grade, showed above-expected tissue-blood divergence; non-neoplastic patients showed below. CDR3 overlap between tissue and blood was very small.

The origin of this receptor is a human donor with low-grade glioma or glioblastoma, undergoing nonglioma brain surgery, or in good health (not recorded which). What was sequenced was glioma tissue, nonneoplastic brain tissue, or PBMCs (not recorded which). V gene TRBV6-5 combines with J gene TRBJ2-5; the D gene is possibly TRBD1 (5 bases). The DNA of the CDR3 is TGTGCCAGCAGTTACGGGGCCCCAGAGACCCAGTACTTC. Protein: CASSYGAPETQYF.